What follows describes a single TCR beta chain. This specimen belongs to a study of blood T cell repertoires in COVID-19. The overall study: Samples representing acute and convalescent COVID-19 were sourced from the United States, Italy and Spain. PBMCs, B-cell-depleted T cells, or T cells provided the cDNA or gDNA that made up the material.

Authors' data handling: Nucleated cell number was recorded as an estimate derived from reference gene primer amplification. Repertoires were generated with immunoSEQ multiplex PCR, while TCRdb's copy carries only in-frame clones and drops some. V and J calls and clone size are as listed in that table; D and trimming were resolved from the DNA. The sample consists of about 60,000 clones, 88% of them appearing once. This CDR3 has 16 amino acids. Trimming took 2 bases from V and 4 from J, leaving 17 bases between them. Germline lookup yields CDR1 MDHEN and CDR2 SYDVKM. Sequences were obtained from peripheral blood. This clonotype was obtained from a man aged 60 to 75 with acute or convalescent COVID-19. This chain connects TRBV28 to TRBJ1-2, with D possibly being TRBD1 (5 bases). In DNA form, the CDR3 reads TGTGCCAGCAGTTTACCCCGGACAAGGTCCCCCTATGGCTACACCTTC. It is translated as CASSLPRTRSPYGYTF.